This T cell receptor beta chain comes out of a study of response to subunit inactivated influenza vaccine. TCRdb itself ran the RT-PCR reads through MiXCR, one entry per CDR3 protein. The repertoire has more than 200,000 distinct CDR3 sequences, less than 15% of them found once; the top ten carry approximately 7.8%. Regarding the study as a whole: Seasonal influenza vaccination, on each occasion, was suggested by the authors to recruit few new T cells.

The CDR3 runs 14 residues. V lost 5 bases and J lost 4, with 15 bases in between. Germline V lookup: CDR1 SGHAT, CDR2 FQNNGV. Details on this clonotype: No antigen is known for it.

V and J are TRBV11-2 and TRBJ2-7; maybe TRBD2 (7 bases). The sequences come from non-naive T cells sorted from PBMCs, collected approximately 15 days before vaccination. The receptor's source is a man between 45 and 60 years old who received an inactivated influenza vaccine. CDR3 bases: TGTGCCAGCAGCGCTGGGGGGGGCGCATACGAGCAGTACTTC. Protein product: CASSAGGGAYEQYF.